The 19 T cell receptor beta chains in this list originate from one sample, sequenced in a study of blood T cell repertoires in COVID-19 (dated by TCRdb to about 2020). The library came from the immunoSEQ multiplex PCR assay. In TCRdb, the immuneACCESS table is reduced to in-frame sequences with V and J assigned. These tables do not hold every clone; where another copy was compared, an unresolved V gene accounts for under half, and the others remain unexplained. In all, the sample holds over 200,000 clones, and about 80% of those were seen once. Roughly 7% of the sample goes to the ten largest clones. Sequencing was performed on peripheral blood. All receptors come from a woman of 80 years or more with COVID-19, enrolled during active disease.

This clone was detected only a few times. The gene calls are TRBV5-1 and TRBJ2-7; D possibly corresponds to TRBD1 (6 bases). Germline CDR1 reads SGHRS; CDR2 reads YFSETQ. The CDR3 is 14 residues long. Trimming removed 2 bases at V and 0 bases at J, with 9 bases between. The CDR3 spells CASSFGTFSYEQYF. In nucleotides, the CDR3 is TGCGCCAGCAGCTTCGGGACATTCTCCTACGAGCAGTACTTC.

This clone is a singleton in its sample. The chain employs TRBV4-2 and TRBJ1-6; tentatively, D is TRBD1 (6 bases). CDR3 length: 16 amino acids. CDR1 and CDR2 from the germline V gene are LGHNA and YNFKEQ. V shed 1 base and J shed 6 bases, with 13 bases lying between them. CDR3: CASSQVLGGPNSPLHF. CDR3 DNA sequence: TGTGCCAGCAGCCAAGTCCTTGGGGGCCCTAATTCACCCCTCCACTTT.

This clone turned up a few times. Here the CDR3 reads CATSRMTGIGNQPQHF. The CDR3 DNA reads TGTGCCACCAGCAGAATGACAGGGATAGGCAATCAGCCCCAGCATTTT. The chain links TRBV15 to TRBJ1-5; 7 positions agree with TRBD1. Per the germline V gene, CDR1 is LNHNV and CDR2 is YYDKDF (reference sequence). The V segment lost 2 bases and the J segment 2 bases; nucleotides outside the gene matches: 6. This CDR3 region has 16 residues.

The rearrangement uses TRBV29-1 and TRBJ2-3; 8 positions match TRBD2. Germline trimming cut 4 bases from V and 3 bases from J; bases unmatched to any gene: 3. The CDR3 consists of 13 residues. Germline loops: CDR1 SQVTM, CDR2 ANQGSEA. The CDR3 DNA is TGCAGCGTTGGGGGACTAGGAACAGATACGCAGTATTTT. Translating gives CSVGGLGTDTQYF.

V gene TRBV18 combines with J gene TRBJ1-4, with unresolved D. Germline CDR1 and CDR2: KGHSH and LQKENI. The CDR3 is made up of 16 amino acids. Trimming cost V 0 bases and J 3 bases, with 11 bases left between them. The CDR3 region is CASSPPGRLANEKLFF. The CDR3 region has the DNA TGTGCCAGCTCACCACCTGGGAGACTTGCTAATGAAAAACTGTTTTTT.

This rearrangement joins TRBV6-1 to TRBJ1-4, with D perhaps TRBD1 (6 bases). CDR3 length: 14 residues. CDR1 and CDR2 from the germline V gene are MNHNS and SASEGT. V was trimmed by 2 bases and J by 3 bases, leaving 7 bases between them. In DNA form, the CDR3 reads TGTGCCAGCAGTGAACAGGGGTCTAATGAAAAACTGTTTTTT. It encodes CASSEQGSNEKLFF.

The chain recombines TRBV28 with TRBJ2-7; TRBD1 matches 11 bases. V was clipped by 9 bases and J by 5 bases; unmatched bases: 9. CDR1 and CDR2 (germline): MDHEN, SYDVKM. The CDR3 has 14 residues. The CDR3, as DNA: TGTGCCAGTCATCCCGGGACAGGGGGGGACGAGCAGTACTTC. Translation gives CASHPGTGGDEQYF.

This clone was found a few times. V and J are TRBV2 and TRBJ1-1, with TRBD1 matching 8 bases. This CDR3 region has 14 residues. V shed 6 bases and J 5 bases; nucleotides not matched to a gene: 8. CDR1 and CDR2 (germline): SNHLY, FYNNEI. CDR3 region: CASRGGTGRTEAFF. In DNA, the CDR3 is TGTGCCAGCAGGGGCGGGACAGGAAGGACTGAAGCTTTCTTT. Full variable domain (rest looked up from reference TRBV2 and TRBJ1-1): EPEVTQTPSHQVTQMGQEVILRCVPISNHLYFYWYRQILGQKVEFLVSFYNNEISEKSEIFDDQFSVERPDGSNFTLKIRSTKLEDSAMYFCASRGGTGRTEAFFGQGTRLTVV.

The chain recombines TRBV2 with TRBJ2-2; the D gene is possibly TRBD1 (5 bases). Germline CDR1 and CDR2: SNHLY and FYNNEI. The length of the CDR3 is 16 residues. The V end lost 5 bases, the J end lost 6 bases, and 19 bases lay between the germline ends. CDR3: CASSLGRQGLSGELFF. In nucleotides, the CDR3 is TGTGCCAGCAGTCTCGGGCGGCAGGGCCTCTCCGGGGAGCTGTTTTTT.

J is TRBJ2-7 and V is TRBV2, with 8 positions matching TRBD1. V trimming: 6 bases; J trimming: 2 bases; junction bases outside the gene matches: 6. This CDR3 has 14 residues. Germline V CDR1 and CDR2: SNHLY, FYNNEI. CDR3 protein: CASSATQGAYEQYF. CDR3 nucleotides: TGTGCCAGCAGCGCGACACAGGGGGCCTACGAGCAGTACTTC.

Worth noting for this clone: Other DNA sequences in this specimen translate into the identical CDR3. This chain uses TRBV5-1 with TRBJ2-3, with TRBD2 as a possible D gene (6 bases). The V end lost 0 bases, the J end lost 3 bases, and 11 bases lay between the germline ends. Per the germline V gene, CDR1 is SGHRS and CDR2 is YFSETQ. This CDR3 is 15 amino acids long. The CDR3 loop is CASSLALGGTDTQYF. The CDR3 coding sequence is TGCGCCAGCAGCTTGGCCTTGGGGGGTACAGATACGCAGTATTTT.

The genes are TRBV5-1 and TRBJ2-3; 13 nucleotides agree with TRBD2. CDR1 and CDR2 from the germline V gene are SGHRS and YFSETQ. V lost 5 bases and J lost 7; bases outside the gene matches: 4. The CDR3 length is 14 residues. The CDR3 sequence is CASSTLAGGHTQYF. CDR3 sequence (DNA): TGCGCCAGCAGTACACTAGCGGGAGGGCATACGCAGTATTTT.

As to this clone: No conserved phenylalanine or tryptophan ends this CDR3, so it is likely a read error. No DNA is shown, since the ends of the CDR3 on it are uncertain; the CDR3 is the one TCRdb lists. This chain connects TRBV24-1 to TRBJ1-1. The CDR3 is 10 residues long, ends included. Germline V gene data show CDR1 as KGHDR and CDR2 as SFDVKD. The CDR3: CATREVFRGA.

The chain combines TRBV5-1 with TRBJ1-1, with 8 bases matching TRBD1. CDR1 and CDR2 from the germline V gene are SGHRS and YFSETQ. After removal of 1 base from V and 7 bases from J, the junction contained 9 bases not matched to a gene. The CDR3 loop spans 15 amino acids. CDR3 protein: CASSLSAGGAGEAFF. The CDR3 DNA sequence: TGCGCCAGCAGCTTGTCGGCAGGGGGCGCCGGTGAAGCTTTCTTT.

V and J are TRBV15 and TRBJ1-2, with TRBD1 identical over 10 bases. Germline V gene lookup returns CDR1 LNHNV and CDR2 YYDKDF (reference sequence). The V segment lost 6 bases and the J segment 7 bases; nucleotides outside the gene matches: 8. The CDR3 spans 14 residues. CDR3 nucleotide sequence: TGTGCCACCAGAAGCCCCGGGACAGGGGTTGGCTACACCTTC. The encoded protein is CATRSPGTGVGYTF.

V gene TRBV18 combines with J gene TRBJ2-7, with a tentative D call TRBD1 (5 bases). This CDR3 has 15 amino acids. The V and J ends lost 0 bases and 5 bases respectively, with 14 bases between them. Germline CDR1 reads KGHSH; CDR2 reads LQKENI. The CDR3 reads CASSPPGVRVHEQYF. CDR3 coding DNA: TGTGCCAGCTCACCACCAGGTGTCAGGGTACACGAGCAGTACTTC.

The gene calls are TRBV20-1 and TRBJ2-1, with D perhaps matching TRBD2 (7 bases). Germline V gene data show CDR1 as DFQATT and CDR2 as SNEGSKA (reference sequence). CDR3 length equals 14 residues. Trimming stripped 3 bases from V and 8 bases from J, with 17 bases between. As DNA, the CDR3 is TGCAGTGCTAGTTTGGGGGCGGGAGCGGATGAGCAGTTCTTC. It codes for CSASLGAGADEQFF.

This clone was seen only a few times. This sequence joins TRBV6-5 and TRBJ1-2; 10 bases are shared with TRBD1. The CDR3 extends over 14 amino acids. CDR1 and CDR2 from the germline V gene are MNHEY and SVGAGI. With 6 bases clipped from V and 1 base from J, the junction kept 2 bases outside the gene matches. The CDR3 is CASRGQGGNYGYTF. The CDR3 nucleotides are TGTGCCAGCAGAGGACAGGGGGGTAACTATGGCTACACCTTC.

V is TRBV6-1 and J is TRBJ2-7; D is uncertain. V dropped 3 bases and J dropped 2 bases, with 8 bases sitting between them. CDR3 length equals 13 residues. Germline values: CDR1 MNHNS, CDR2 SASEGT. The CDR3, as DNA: TGTGCCAGCAGTGACCACCAGGCCTACGAGCAGTACTTC. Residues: CASSDHQAYEQYF.